Listed below are T cell receptor beta chains from one sample, sequenced in a study of blood T cell repertoires in COVID-19. The assay was immunoSEQ multiplex PCR, and TCRdb's table has in-frame clones only and misses some. The table includes under 75,000 clones, roughly 88% detected once. Sequencing was carried out using peripheral blood. The source is a man aged 50-59 years with active COVID-19. Each CDR3 is given with its conserved first and last residue. The D gene is left open where the match is weak. Part of the rows lack a size; the others show once, few, many or a class for expanded clones.

abundance: -; v_gene: TRBV19; d_gene: TRBD2; j_gene: TRBJ2-1; CDR3nt: TGTGCCACCTATCCATCCAGCGGGGGGGGTTACAATGAGCAGTTCTTC; CDR3aa: CATYPSSGGGYNEQFF
abundance: -; v_gene: TRBV20-1; d_gene: -; j_gene: TRBJ1-1; CDR3nt: TGCAGTGCTAGTCCCGGAGGCACTGAAGCTTTCTTT; CDR3aa: CSASPGGTEAFF
abundance: -; v_gene: TRBV9; d_gene: TRBD2; j_gene: TRBJ2-5; CDR3nt: TGTGCCAGCAGCCCTACCAGCGGGAGCCAAGAGACCCAGTACTTC; CDR3aa: CASSPTSGSQETQYF
abundance: -; v_gene: TRBV10-3; d_gene: TRBD1; j_gene: TRBJ2-3; CDR3nt: TGTGCCATCAGTGGACAGGGGAGCACAGATACGCAGTATTTT; CDR3aa: CAISGQGSTDTQYF
abundance: -; v_gene: TRBV9; d_gene: -; j_gene: TRBJ2-5; CDR3nt: TGTGCCAGCAGCGTAGGATCAGGGAGGGAGACCCAGTACTTC; CDR3aa: CASSVGSGRETQYF
abundance: once; v_gene: TRBV19; d_gene: -; j_gene: TRBJ1-3; CDR3nt: TGTGCCAGTAGTATAGGGCGGCAGCTCCTCTCTGGAAACACCATATATTTT; CDR3aa: CASSIGRQLLSGNTIYF
abundance: -; v_gene: TRBV5-8; d_gene: TRBD1; j_gene: TRBJ1-2; CDR3nt: TGTGCCAGCAGCGAGACAGGGTATGGCTACACCTTC; CDR3aa: CASSETGYGYTF
abundance: -; v_gene: TRBV6-6; d_gene: TRBD1; j_gene: TRBJ1-5; CDR3nt: TGTGCCAGCACCCGGGACAGAATGGGCAATCAGCCCCAGCATTTT; CDR3aa: CASTRDRMGNQPQHF
abundance: -; v_gene: TRBV7-9; d_gene: -; j_gene: TRBJ1-1; CDR3nt: TGTGCCAGCGAGATGAACCTCATGAACACTGAAGCTTTCTTT; CDR3aa: CASEMNLMNTEAFF
abundance: -; v_gene: TRBV28; d_gene: TRBD1; j_gene: TRBJ1-2; CDR3nt: TGTGCCAGCAGTTTAACAGGGGTACGCGGCTACACCTTC; CDR3aa: CASSLTGVRGYTF
abundance: -; v_gene: TRBV12-3/TRBV12-4; d_gene: -; j_gene: TRBJ1-1; CDR3nt: TGTGCCAGCAGTGTCCCACTATACACTGAAGCTTTCTTT; CDR3aa: CASSVPLYTEAFF
abundance: -; v_gene: TRBV15; d_gene: -; j_gene: TRBJ2-3; CDR3nt: TGTGCCACCAGCAGAGAGGTGTTCAGCGGAGGGTTACTCACAGATACGCAGTATTTT; CDR3aa: CATSREVFSGGLLTDTQYF
abundance: -; v_gene: TRBV7-2; d_gene: TRBD2; j_gene: TRBJ2-5; CDR3nt: TGTGCCAGCAGCTTACTCCCCGGGGGAGCGGGGGGGCAAGAGACCCAGTACTTC; CDR3aa: CASSLLPGGAGGQETQYF
abundance: once; v_gene: TRBV5-1; d_gene: TRBD2; j_gene: TRBJ2-5; CDR3nt: TGCGCCAGCAGCTTAGGACTAGCGGGGGGCCAAGAGACCCAGTACTTC; CDR3aa: CASSLGLAGGQETQYF
abundance: once; v_gene: TRBV9; d_gene: TRBD2; j_gene: TRBJ2-3; CDR3nt: TGTGCCAGCAGCGTAAGGTGGGGGGGGACAGATACGCAGTATTTT; CDR3aa: CASSVRWGGTDTQYF
abundance: -; v_gene: TRBV7-9; d_gene: TRBD2; j_gene: TRBJ2-1; CDR3nt: TGTGCCAGCAGCTTGGGGGGGAGACTCTCTAATGAGCAGTTCTTC; CDR3aa: CASSLGGRLSNEQFF
abundance: -; v_gene: TRBV19; d_gene: TRBD1; j_gene: TRBJ1-5; CDR3nt: TGTGCCAGTACCCCAACGGAGGGGACAGGGAGGTTTGGGAGCAATCAGCCCCAGCATTTT; CDR3aa: CASTPTEGTGRFGSNQPQHF
abundance: -; v_gene: TRBV9; d_gene: TRBD2; j_gene: TRBJ2-7; CDR3nt: TGTGCCAGCAGCGTAGTAGCGGGGGAGGGAATGAAGCAGTACTTC; CDR3aa: CASSVVAGEGMKQYF
abundance: -; v_gene: TRBV7-8; d_gene: TRBD1; j_gene: TRBJ1-5; CDR3nt: TGTGCCAGCAGAGACAGGGACCCCGCTAAACCCCAGCATTTT; CDR3aa: CASRDRDPAKPQHF
abundance: -; v_gene: TRBV2; d_gene: TRBD2; j_gene: TRBJ2-5; CDR3nt: TGTGCCAGCAGCGGACTAGCGGCCCAAGAGACCCAGTACTTC; CDR3aa: CASSGLAAQETQYF
abundance: few; v_gene: TRBV18; d_gene: -; j_gene: TRBJ1-4; CDR3nt: TGTGCCAGCTCATCAACAGGGAATGAAAAACTGTTTTTT; CDR3aa: CASSSTGNEKLFF
abundance: -; v_gene: TRBV7-9; d_gene: -; j_gene: TRBJ1-1; CDR3nt: TGTGCCAGTAGGGCACAGGGCATGAACACTGAAGCTTTCTTT; CDR3aa: CASRAQGMNTEAFF
abundance: -; v_gene: TRBV5-1; d_gene: -; j_gene: TRBJ2-1; CDR3nt: TGCGCCAGCAGCTTAAATCAGGGTTCCTACAATGAGCAGTTCTTC; CDR3aa: CASSLNQGSYNEQFF
abundance: -; v_gene: TRBV7-3; d_gene: TRBD1; j_gene: TRBJ2-7; CDR3nt: TGTGCCAGCAGCCCACCACTGGATTTCCGGGCCCGGGACAGGTCCGACTACGAGCAGTACTTC; CDR3aa: CASSPPLDFRARDRSDYEQYF
abundance: -; v_gene: TRBV5-4; d_gene: TRBD2; j_gene: TRBJ2-5; CDR3nt: TGTGCCAGCAGCTTGGGAGGTCGGGGGGGACAAGAGACCCAGTACTTC; CDR3aa: CASSLGGRGGQETQYF
abundance: -; v_gene: TRBV2; d_gene: -; j_gene: TRBJ2-3; CDR3nt: TGTGCCAGCAGTGAGGAGGCTGATACGCAGTATTTT; CDR3aa: CASSEEADTQYF
abundance: -; v_gene: TRBV5-6; d_gene: -; j_gene: TRBJ2-7; CDR3nt: TGTGCCAGCAGCTCCTATAAGGGGGTGGCAGGGGGGTCCTACGAGCAGTACTTC; CDR3aa: CASSSYKGVAGGSYEQYF
abundance: -; v_gene: TRBV11-3; d_gene: TRBD2; j_gene: TRBJ2-1; CDR3nt: TGTGCCAGCAGCCCTAAGACTAGCGGGGGGTATAATGAGCAGTTCTTC; CDR3aa: CASSPKTSGGYNEQFF
abundance: -; v_gene: TRBV3-1/TRBV3-2; d_gene: TRBD2; j_gene: TRBJ2-1; CDR3nt: TGTGCCAGCAGCGACCTAGCGGGGGGGGCTCAAGAATTCTATGAGCAGTTCTTC; CDR3aa: CASSDLAGGAQEFYEQFF
abundance: -; v_gene: TRBV12-3/TRBV12-4; d_gene: -; j_gene: TRBJ2-1; CDR3nt: TGTGCCACCCCGGGGGGCGCTCACAATGAGCAGTTCTTC; CDR3aa: CATPGGAHNEQFF
abundance: -; v_gene: TRBV19; d_gene: -; j_gene: TRBJ1-3; CDR3nt: TGTGCCAGTAGTAGAAGACAGTTTGGAAACACCATATATTTT; CDR3aa: CASSRRQFGNTIYF
abundance: -; v_gene: TRBV5-1; d_gene: TRBD1; j_gene: TRBJ1-2; CDR3nt: TGCGCCAGCAGGGCCGTGGGACAGGGCCGCTATGGCTACACCTTC; CDR3aa: CASRAVGQGRYGYTF
abundance: -; v_gene: TRBV4-1; d_gene: TRBD1; j_gene: TRBJ1-3; CDR3nt: TGCGCCAGCAGCCAAAGATCTGTGACCGGGACAGGGGGCGATATTAGAAACACCATATATTTT; CDR3aa: CASSQRSVTGTGGDIRNTIYF
abundance: -; v_gene: TRBV6-5; d_gene: -; j_gene: TRBJ2-7; CDR3nt: TGTGCCAGCGCCAGGGCAAACGAGCAGTACTTC; CDR3aa: CASARANEQYF
abundance: -; v_gene: TRBV30; d_gene: -; j_gene: TRBJ1-2; CDR3nt: TGTGCCTGGATTTCTCTGAACTATGGCTACACCTTC; CDR3aa: CAWISLNYGYTF
abundance: -; v_gene: TRBV5-1; d_gene: -; j_gene: TRBJ1-5; CDR3nt: TGCGCCAGCACCGTGAGGGTCTATAGCAATCAGCCCCAGCATTTT; CDR3aa: CASTVRVYSNQPQHF
abundance: few; v_gene: TRBV19; d_gene: -; j_gene: TRBJ1-5; CDR3nt: TGTGCCAGTAGTATGAGGAGCTTGGGCAATCAGCCCCAGCATTTT; CDR3aa: CASSMRSLGNQPQHF
abundance: -; v_gene: TRBV7-8; d_gene: -; j_gene: TRBJ1-5; CDR3nt: TGTGCCAGCAGCCGAGAGATTAGTTATCAGCCCCAGCATTTT; CDR3aa: CASSREISYQPQHF
abundance: -; v_gene: TRBV3-1/TRBV3-2; d_gene: TRBD1; j_gene: TRBJ2-7; CDR3nt: TGTGCCAGCAGCCCCTGGGACAGGGGCCCCTACGAGCAGTACTTC; CDR3aa: CASSPWDRGPYEQYF
abundance: -; v_gene: TRBV2; d_gene: -; j_gene: TRBJ2-6; CDR3nt: TGTGCCAGCAGTGAAGGACAGGTCTACTCTGGGGCCAACGTCCTGACTTTC; CDR3aa: CASSEGQVYSGANVLTF
abundance: hyperexpanded; v_gene: TRBV6-4; d_gene: TRBD2; j_gene: TRBJ2-7; CDR3nt: TGTGCCAGCAGCGAGGAGGGAGGGTCCAGCGAGCAGTACTTC; CDR3aa: CASSEEGGSSEQYF
abundance: -; v_gene: TRBV3-1/TRBV3-2; d_gene: TRBD2; j_gene: TRBJ2-1; CDR3nt: TGTGCCAGCAGCCAAGGACTAGCGGGGGGAGGTGAGCAGTTCTTC; CDR3aa: CASSQGLAGGGEQFF
abundance: once; v_gene: TRBV5-6; d_gene: TRBD1; j_gene: TRBJ1-2; CDR3nt: TGTGCCAGCAGCCCACAACGACAGGGTAACTATGGCTACACCTTC; CDR3aa: CASSPQRQGNYGYTF
abundance: -; v_gene: TRBV5-1; d_gene: TRBD1; j_gene: TRBJ2-7; CDR3nt: TGCGCCAGCAGCTCCGACAGGGGGCCTTACGAGCAGTACTTC; CDR3aa: CASSSDRGPYEQYF
abundance: -; v_gene: TRBV2; d_gene: -; j_gene: TRBJ2-5; CDR3nt: TGTGCCAGCACAGGGAATTTACAAGAGACCCAGTACTTC; CDR3aa: CASTGNLQETQYF
abundance: -; v_gene: TRBV4-1; d_gene: TRBD2; j_gene: TRBJ2-3; CDR3nt: TGCGCCAGCGACTACGGGGGGGTAGGCACAGATACGCAGTATTTT; CDR3aa: CASDYGGVGTDTQYF
abundance: -; v_gene: TRBV3-1/TRBV3-2; d_gene: TRBD2; j_gene: TRBJ2-1; CDR3nt: TGTGCCAGCAGCCAGGGGACTAGCGGGGGCTTCGACAATGAGCAGTTCTTC; CDR3aa: CASSQGTSGGFDNEQFF
abundance: -; v_gene: TRBV4-3; d_gene: -; j_gene: TRBJ2-7; CDR3nt: TGCGCCAGCAGCCAAATCGAGGGTGGCTCCTACGAGCAGTACTTC; CDR3aa: CASSQIEGGSYEQYF
abundance: -; v_gene: TRBV3-1/TRBV3-2; d_gene: TRBD2; j_gene: TRBJ2-3; CDR3nt: TGTGCCAGCAGCCAAGGCGGGGGGGGGCGAGCTATTTTT; CDR3aa: CASSQGGGGRAIF